Below, 3 T cell receptor beta chains from the same sample are listed, as sequenced in a study of T cell responses to AZD1222 COVID-19 vaccine. Generated by immunoSEQ multiplex PCR, the TCRdb table keeps only in-frame clones and is missing some. The data contain 100,000 or so clones, roughly 90% of them seen just once; the ten biggest clones take up roughly 1.1%. Source: peripheral blood, taken on day 0 of AZD1222 vaccination. The receptors shown here come from an adult in good health.

The chain employs TRBV11-3 and TRBJ1-3; D remains unclear. This CDR3 is 12 amino acids long. Deletions cut 5 bases from V and 2 bases from J, with 4 bases between. Germline lookup yields CDR1 SGHNT and CDR2 YENEEA. The CDR3 DNA is TGTGCCAGCAGCCCCGCTGGAAACACCATATATTTT. It specifies CASSPAGNTIYF. The full variable domain, completed using reference TRBV11-3 and TRBJ1-3, is EAGVVQSPRYKIIEKKQPVAFWCNPISGHNTLYWYLQNLGQGPELLIRYENEEAVDDSQLPKDRFSAERLKGVDSTLKIQPAELGDSAVYLCASSPAGNTIYFGEGSWLTVV.

The rearrangement joins TRBV7-8 to TRBJ1-1; TRBD1 might be the D (5 bases). V dropped 5 bases and J dropped 5 bases, with 12 bases sitting between them. The CDR3 runs 13 residues. Germline V gives CDR1 SGHVS, CDR2 FQNEAQ. The CDR3 region has the DNA TGTGCCAGCAGCGGGGCGGTGGGGACTGAAGCTTTCTTT. Translated, it gives CASSGAVGTEAFF.

The rearrangement joins TRBV30 to TRBJ2-5; either TRBD1 or TRBD2 may fit D (5 bases each). This CDR3 has 14 residues. The ends were cut back, 0 bases at V and 6 bases at J, with 14 bases in the middle. Germline V gene lookup returns CDR1 GTSNPN and CDR2 SVGIG (reference sequence). The CDR3 sequence: CAWSVGTGRKTQYF. The CDR3 DNA reads as TGTGCCTGGAGTGTTGGAACGGGGCGAAAGACCCAGTACTTC. Full variable domain (remainder filled in from reference TRBV30 and TRBJ2-5): SQTIHQWPATLVQPVGSPLSLECTVEGTSNPNLYWYRQAAGRGLQLLFYSVGIGQISSEVPQNLSASRPQDRQFILSSKKLLLSDSGFYLCAWSVGTGRKTQYFGPGTRLLVL.